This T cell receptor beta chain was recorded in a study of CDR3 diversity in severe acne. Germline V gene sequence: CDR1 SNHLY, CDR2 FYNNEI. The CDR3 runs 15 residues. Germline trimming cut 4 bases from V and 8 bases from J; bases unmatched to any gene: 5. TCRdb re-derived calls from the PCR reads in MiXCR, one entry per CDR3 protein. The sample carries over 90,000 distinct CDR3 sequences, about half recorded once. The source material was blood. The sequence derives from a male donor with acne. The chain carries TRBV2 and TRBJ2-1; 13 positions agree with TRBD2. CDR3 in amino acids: CASSGTSGRTDEQFF. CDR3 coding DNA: TGTGCCAGCAGTGGGACTAGCGGGAGAACCGATGAGCAGTTCTTC.